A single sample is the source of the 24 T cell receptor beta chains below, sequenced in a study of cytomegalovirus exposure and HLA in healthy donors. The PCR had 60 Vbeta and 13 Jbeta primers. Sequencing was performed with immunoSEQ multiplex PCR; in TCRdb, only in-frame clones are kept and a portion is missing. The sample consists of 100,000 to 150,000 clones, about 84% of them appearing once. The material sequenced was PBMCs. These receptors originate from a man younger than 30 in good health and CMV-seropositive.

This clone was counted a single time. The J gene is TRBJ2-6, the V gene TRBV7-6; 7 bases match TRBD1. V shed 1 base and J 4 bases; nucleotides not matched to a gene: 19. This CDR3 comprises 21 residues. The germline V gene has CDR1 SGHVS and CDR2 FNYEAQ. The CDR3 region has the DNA TGTGCCAGCAGCTTAGTTAGTCGAGACAGGGTTGGTGCATCAGGGGCCAACGTCCTGACTTTC. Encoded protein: CASSLVSRDRVGASGANVLTF. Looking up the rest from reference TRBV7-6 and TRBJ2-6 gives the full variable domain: GAGVSQSPRYKVTKRGQDVALRCDPISGHVSLYWYRQALGQGPEFLTYFNYEAQQDKSGLPNDRFSAERPEGSISTLTIQRTEQRDSAMYRCASSLVSRDRVGASGANVLTFGAGSRLTVL.

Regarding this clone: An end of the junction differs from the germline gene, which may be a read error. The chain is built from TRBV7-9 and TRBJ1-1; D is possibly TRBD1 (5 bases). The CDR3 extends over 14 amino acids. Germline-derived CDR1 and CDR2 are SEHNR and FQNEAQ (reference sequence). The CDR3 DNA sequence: TGTGCCAGCACCCCGGAGGGGAGGAACACTGAAGCTTCCTTT. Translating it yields CASTPEGRNTEASF.

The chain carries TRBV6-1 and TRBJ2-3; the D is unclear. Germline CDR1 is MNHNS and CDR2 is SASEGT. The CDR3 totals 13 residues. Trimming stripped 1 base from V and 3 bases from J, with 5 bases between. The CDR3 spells CASSEERTDTQYF. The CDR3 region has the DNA TGTGCCAGCAGTGAAGAGAGAACAGATACGCAGTATTTT.

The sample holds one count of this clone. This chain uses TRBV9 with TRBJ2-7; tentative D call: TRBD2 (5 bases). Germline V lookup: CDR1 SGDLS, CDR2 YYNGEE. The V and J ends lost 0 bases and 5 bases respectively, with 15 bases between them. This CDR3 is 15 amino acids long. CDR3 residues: CASSVEGRGIHEQYF. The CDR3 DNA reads TGTGCCAGCAGCGTAGAGGGTCGGGGTATCCACGAGCAGTACTTC.

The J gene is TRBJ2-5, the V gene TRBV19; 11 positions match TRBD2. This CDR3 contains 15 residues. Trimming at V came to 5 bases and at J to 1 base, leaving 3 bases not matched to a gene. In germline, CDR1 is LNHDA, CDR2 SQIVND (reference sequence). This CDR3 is CASSVAGGAQETQYF. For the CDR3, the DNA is TGTGCCAGTAGTGTAGCGGGGGGGGCCCAAGAGACCCAGTACTTC.

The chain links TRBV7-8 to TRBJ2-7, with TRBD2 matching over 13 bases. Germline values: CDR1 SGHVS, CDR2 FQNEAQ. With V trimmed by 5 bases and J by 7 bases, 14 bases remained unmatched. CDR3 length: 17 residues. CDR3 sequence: CASSPGLAGVFFSEQYF. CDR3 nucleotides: TGTGCCAGCAGCCCCGGACTAGCGGGAGTTTTTTTCAGTGAGCAGTACTTC.

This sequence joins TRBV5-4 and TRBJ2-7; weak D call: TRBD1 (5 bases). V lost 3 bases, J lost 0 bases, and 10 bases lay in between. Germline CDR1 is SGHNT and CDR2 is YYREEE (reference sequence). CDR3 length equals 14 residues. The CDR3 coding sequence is TGTGCCAGCAGCTCCAGACAGAGCTCCTACGAGCAGTACTTC. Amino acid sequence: CASSSRQSSYEQYF.

The CDR3 DNA follows: TGTGCCAGCAGCCCAAGTCCATCGGGGTTCGAGACCCAGTACTTC. Its protein product is CASSPSPSGFETQYF. V and J are TRBV6-5 and TRBJ2-5; TRBD2 is a possible D gene (5 bases). Germline loops: CDR1 MNHEY, CDR2 SVGAGI. V lost 6 bases and J 5 bases, leaving 19 bases between the germline ends. The CDR3 totals 15 residues.

The CDR3 is CASSRQTSSEAFF. CDR3 bases: TGTGCCAGCAGCCGGCAGACATCCAGTGAAGCTTTCTTT. The chain carries TRBV5-4 and TRBJ1-1; D is unclear. The CDR3 sequence is 13 residues long. V dropped 4 bases and J dropped 7 bases, with 14 bases sitting between them. Germline V gene data show CDR1 as SGHNT and CDR2 as YYREEE (reference sequence).

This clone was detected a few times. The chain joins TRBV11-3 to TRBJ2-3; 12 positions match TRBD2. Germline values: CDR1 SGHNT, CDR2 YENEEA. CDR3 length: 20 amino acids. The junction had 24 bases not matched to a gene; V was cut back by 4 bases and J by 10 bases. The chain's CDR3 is CASSYKTSGSSVCRQYSQYF. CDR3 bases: TGTGCCAGCAGCTACAAGACTAGCGGGAGCTCGGTCTGCCGACAATATTCGCAGTATTTT.

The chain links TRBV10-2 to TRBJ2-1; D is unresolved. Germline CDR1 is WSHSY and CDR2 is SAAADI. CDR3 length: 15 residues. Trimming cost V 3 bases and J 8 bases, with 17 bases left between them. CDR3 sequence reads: CASSDQTGSSDEQFF. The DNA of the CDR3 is TGCGCCAGCAGTGACCAAACCGGGTCCTCCGATGAGCAGTTCTTC.

The CDR3 here is CAISYGLNGYTF. CDR3 DNA: TGTGCCATCAGTTACGGGTTGAATGGCTACACCTTC. The chain joins TRBV10-3 to TRBJ1-2; D unclear. The CDR3 has 12 residues. Germline values: CDR1 ENHRY, CDR2 SYGVKD. With 5 bases removed from V and 6 bases from J, the gap between germline ends came to 10 bases.

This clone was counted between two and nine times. The CDR3: CSGGQAGGEKLFF. CDR3 sequence (DNA): TGCAGCGGAGGACAGGCGGGGGGCGAAAAACTGTTTTTT. J is TRBJ1-4 and V is TRBV29-1; TRBD1 aligns across 7 bases. CDR1 is SQVTM and CDR2 is ANQGSEA in the germline V gene. Trimming cost V 7 bases and J 8 bases; bases outside gene matches: 10. The CDR3 consists of 13 residues.

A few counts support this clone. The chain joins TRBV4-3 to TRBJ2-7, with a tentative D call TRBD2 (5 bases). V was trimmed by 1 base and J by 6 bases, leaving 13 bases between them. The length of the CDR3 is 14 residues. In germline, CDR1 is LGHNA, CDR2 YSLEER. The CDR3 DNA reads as TGCGCCAGCAGCCAAGGCGCCGGGGTGGGCGAGCAGTACTTC. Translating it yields CASSQGAGVGEQYF.

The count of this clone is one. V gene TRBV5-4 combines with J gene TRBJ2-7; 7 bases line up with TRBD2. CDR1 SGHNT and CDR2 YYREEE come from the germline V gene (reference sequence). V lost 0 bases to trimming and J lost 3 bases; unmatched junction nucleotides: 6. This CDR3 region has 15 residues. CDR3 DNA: TGTGCCAGCAGCTTGGACGGCGGGGGAAGCTACGAGCAGTACTTC. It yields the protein CASSLDGGGSYEQYF. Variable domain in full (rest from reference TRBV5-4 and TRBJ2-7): ETGVTQSPTHLIKTRGQQVTLRCSSQSGHNTVSWYQQALGQGPQFIFQYYREEENGRGNFPPRFSGLQFPNYSSELNVNALELDDSALYLCASSLDGGGSYEQYFGPGTRLTVT.

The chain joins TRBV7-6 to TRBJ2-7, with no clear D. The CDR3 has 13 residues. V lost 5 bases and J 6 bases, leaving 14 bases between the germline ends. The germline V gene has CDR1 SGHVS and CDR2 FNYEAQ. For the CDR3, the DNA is TGTGCCAGCAGCCAGACTGAACCGGCCGAGCAGTACTTC. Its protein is CASSQTEPAEQYF.

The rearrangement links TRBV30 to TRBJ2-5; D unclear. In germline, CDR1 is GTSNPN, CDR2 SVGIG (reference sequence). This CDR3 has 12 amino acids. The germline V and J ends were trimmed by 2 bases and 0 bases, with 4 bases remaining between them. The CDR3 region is CAWSSDQETQYF. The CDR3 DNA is TGTGCCTGGAGTTCTGACCAAGAGACCCAGTACTTC.

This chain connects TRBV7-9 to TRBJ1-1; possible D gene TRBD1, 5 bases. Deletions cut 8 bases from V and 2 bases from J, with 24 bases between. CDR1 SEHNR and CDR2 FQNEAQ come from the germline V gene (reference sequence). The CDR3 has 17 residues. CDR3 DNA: TGTGCCAGCCGGAGCCTCGCGGCAGGGAGGTTAAACACTGAAGCTTTCTTT. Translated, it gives CASRSLAAGRLNTEAFF.

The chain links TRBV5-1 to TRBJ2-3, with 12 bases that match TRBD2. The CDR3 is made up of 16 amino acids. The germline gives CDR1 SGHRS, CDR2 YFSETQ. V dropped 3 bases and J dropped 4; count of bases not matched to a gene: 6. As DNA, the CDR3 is TGCGCCAGCAGCTCATTACTAGCGGGGGGACCAGATACGCAGTATTTT. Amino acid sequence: CASSSLLAGGPDTQYF.

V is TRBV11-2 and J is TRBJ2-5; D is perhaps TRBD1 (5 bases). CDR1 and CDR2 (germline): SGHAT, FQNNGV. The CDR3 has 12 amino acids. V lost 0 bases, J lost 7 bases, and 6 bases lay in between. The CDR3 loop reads CASSLDDRTQYF. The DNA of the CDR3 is TGTGCCAGCAGCTTAGATGACAGGACCCAGTACTTC.

The CDR3 sequence: CASSIRTGGYGYTF. DNA of the CDR3: TGTGCCAGTAGTATTCGGACGGGCGGGTATGGCTACACCTTC. The chain couples TRBV19 to TRBJ1-2, with D unclear. Trimming pared 3 bases from V and 5 bases from J, leaving 13 bases between. Per germline, CDR1 LNHDA and CDR2 SQIVND (reference sequence). The CDR3 totals 14 residues.

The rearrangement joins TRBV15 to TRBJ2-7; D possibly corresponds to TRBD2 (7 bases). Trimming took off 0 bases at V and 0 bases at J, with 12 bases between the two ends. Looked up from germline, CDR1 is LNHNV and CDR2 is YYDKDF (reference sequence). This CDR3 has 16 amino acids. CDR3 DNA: TGTGCCACCAGCAGAGAGGGCGGGGGCAGCTCCTACGAGCAGTACTTC. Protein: CATSREGGGSSYEQYF.

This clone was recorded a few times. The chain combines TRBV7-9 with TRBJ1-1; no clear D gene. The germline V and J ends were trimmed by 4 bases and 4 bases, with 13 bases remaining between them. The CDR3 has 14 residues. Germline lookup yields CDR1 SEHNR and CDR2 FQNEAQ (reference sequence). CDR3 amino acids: CASSSRRVSTEAFF. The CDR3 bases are TGTGCCAGCAGCTCCCGCCGGGTAAGCACTGAAGCTTTCTTT.

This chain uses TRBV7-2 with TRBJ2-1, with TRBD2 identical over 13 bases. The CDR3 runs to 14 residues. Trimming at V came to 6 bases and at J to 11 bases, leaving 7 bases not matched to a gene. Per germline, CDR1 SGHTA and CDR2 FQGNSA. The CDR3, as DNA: TGTGCCAGCAGTTGGACTAGCGGGGGACAAAAGCAGTTCTTC. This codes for CASSWTSGGQKQFF.